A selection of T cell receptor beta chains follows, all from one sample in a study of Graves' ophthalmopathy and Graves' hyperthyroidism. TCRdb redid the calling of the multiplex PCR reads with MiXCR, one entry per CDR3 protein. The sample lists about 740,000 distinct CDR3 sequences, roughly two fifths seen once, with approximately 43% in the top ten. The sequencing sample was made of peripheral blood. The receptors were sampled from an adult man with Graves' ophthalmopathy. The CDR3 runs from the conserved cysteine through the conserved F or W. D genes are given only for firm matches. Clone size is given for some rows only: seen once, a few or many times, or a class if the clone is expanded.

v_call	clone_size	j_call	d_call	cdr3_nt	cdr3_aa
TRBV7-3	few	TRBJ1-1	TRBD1	TGTGCCAGCAGCCAGACAGGGGCCTCCACTGAAGCTTTCTTT	CASSQTGASTEAFF
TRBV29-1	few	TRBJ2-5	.	TGCAGCGTGGGGGGCACCTGGGCAGGGGAAGAGACCCAGTACTTC	CSVGGTWAGEETQYF
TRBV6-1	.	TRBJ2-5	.	TGTGCCAGCAGTTACTCGATGCAACGGACCCAGTACTTC	CASSYSMQRTQYF
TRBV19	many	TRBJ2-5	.	TGTGCCAGTAGTATCTGGGGACAAGAGACCCAGTACTTC	CASSIWGQETQYF
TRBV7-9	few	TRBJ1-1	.	TGTGCCAGCAGCTTGACTGTGTTTTCCACTGAAGCTTTCTTT	CASSLTVFSTEAFF
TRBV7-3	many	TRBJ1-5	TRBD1	TGTGCCAGAACCTTGGACAGGTATAGCAATCAGCCCCAGCATTTT	CARTLDRYSNQPQHF
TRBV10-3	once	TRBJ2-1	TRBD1	TGTGCCATCAAGCCGGACAGGGGGCGTGATGAGCAGTTCTTC	CAIKPDRGRDEQFF
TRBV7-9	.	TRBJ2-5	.	TGTGCCAGCAGCTTAGGGGGGTCCCAGTACTTC	CASSLGGSQYF
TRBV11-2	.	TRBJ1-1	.	TGTGCTAGCGCCCTCCAGGTTTCATTCACTGAAGCTTTCTTT	CASALQVSFTEAFF
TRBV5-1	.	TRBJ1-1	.	TGCGCCAGCAGCTTGGCCTCGGGGGGTGGCACTGAAGCTTTCTTT	CASSLASGGGTEAFF
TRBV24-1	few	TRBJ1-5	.	TGTGCCAGCAGTTACGTTGAATCCCAGCCCCAGCATTTT	CASSYVESQPQHF
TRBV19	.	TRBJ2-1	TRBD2	TGTGCCAGTAGTATAGAAGGCGGGAGCTCCTACAATGAGCAGTTCTTC	CASSIEGGSSYNEQFF
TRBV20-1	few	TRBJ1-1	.	TGCAGTGCTAGAGATTCGGCCCTTGGGGCCCTGCCGAACACTGAAGCTTTCTTT	CSARDSALGALPNTEAFF
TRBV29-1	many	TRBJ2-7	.	TGCAGCGTGAAGGGGGCAGGGACTTCCTACGAGCAGTACTTC	CSVKGAGTSYEQYF
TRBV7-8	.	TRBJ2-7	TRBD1	TGTGCCAGCAGTCCACAGGGGAGTCCCTACGAGCAGTACTTC	CASSPQGSPYEQYF
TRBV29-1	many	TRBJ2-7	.	TGCAGCGTTGAACTCCAGTCCTACGAGCAGTACTTC	CSVELQSYEQYF
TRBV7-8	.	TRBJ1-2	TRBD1	TGTGCCAGCAGCCAGGGACAGGCTAACTATGGCTACACCTTC	CASSQGQANYGYTF
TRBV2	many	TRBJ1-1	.	TGTGCCAGCAGTGAAGTGGGGGTCGGGAAGAACACTGAAGCTTTCTTT	CASSEVGVGKNTEAFF
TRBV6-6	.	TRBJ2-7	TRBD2	TGTGCCAGCAGTTCCTTACTAGCGGGACCATACGAGCAGTACTTC	CASSSLLAGPYEQYF
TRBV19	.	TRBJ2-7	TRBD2	TGTGCCAGCAGCCGACTAGCGGGAGTCCCCTACGAGCAGTACTTC	CASSRLAGVPYEQYF
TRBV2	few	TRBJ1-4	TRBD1	TGTGCCAGCAGTGAAAACAGGGGCGGTGAAAAACTGTTTTTT	CASSENRGGEKLFF
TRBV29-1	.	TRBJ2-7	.	TGCAGACTGAGGGAGGGGGGGGAGCAGTACTTC	CRLREGGEQYF
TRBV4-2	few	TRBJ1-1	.	TGTGCCAGCAGCCAAGATCGGGGGACGAACACTGAAGCTTTCTTT	CASSQDRGTNTEAFF
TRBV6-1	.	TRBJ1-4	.	TGTGCCAGCATCCGCCAGGGTGGGGAAAAACTGTTTTTT	CASIRQGGEKLFF
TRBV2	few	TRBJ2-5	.	TGTGCCAGCAGTGCGATGGACTGGCAAGAGACCCAGTACTTC	CASSAMDWQETQYF
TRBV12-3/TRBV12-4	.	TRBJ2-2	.	TGTGCCAGCAGTACACTCCGAGGGAAAGCCGGGGAGCTGTTTTTT	CASSTLRGKAGELFF
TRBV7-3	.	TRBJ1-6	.	TGTGCCAGCAGCTTAAGGGGACGAAAGGGGTCACCCCTCCACTTT	CASSLRGRKGSPLHF
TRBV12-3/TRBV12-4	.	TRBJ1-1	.	TGTGCCAGCACCCTGTGGCAGGGATTGAACACTGAAGCTTTCTTT	CASTLWQGLNTEAFF
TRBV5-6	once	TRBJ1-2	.	TGTGCCAGCAGCGAAGGGGGGTCAGTAGATGGCTACACCTTC	CASSEGGSVDGYTF
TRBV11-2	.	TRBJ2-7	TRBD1	TGTGCCAGCAGCTTAGGCTGGGACAGTATCTTC	CASSLGWDSIF
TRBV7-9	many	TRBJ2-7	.	TGTGCCAGCAGCTTAAAAGGCGGGGTCGAGCAGTACTTC	CASSLKGGVEQYF
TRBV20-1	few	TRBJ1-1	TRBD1	TGCAGTGCAAATAGGGGGCAGGACACTGAAGCTTTCTTT	CSANRGQDTEAFF
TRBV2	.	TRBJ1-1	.	TGTGCCACCTCCGGGACATCAAACACTGAAGCTTTCTTT	CATSGTSNTEAFF
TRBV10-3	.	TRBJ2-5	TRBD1	TGTGCCAGCAGTTACATCCCTGGACAGGGGGAAGAGACCCAGTACTTC	CASSYIPGQGEETQYF
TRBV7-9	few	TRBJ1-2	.	TGTGCCAGCAGCTACGCTTCACAGGCTAACTATGGCTACACCTTC	CASSYASQANYGYTF
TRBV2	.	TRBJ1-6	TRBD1	TGTGCCAGCAGCGACGGGACAGGGGCTACAGCCCTCCACTTT	CASSDGTGATALHF
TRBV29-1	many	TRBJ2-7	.	TGCAGCGTTGAAGATTTGGGGGGATACGAGCAGTACTTC	CSVEDLGGYEQYF
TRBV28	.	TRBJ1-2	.	TGTGCCAGCAGTTTACGGAGCGGTGGCTACACCTTC	CASSLRSGGYTF
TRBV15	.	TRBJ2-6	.	TGTGCCACCAGCCTCAGGGGCCCGGGACAGACTTTC	CATSLRGPGQTF
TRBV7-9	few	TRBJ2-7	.	TGTGCCAGCAGGCAGAATAGCGGCTCCTACGAGCAGTACTTC	CASRQNSGSYEQYF
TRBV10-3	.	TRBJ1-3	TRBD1	TGTGCCATCAGTGACGGGACAGCGCTCGCCTCCCCTCGAAACACCATATATTTT	CAISDGTALASPRNTIYF
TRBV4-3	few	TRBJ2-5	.	TGCGCCAGCAGCCAAGATGCCGGCGGTTGGGAGACCCAGTACTTC	CASSQDAGGWETQYF
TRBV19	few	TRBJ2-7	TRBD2	TGTGCCAGTAGTATCGGCGGGGGGGGCGTGTACGAGCAGTACTTC	CASSIGGGGVYEQYF
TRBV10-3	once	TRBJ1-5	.	TGTGCCGTCGGCAGCAGGAGCAATCAGCCCCAGCATTTT	CAVGSRSNQPQHF
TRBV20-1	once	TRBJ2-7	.	TGCAGTGCTAGTCTCTCTCCTGGGACATTCTCGCTTCGGTACGAGCAGTACTTC	CSASLSPGTFSLRYEQYF
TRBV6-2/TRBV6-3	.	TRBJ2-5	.	TGTGCCAGCTCATTCGGGGGAAGGTCACAAGAGACCCAGTACTTC	CASSFGGRSQETQYF
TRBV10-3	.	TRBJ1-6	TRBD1	TGTGCCAGCAGTTACACAGGGGGGGCCTCTTGGAATTCACCCCTCCACTTT	CASSYTGGASWNSPLHF
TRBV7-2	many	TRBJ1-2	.	TGTGCCAGCAGCTTAACCGCAGGGAATGGCTACACCTTC	CASSLTAGNGYTF
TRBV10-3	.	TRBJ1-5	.	TGTGCCATCAGTGGGGCCTTAAGTCAGCCCCAGCATTTT	CAISGALSQPQHF
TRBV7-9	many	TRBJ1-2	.	TGTGCCAGCAGCTTAGGGGACACATATGGCTACACCTTC	CASSLGDTYGYTF
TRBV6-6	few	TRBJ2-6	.	TGTGCCAGCAGTCGACCCCAATCTGGGGCCAACGTCCTGACTTTC	CASSRPQSGANVLTF